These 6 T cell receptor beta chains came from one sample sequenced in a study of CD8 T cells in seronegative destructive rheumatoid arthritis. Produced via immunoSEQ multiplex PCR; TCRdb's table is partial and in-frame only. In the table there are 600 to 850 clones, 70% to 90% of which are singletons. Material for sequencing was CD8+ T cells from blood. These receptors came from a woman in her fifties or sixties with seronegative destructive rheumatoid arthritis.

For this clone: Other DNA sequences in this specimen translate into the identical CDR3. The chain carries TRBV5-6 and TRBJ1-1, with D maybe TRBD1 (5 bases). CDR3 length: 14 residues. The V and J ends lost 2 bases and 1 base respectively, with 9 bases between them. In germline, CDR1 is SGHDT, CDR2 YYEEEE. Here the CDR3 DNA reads TGTGCCAGCAGCTTTTCAGGGTCGAACACTGAAGCTTTCTTT. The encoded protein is CASSFSGSNTEAFF.

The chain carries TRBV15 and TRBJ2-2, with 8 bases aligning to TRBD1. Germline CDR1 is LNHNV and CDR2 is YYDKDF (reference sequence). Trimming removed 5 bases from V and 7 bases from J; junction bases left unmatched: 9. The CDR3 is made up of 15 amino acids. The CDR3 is CATSLRQGAGGELFF. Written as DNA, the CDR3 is TGTGCCACCAGCCTGCGGCAGGGGGCGGGCGGGGAGCTGTTTTTT.

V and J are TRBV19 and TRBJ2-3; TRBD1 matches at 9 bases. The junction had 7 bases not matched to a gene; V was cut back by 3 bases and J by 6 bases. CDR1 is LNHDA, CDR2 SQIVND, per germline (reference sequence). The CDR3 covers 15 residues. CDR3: CASSMLGQGRDTQYF. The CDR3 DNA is TGTGCCAGTAGTATGCTAGGACAGGGGAGGGATACGCAGTATTTT. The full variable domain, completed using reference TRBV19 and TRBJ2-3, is DGGITQSPKYLFRKEGQNVTLSCEQNLNHDAMYWYRQDPGQGLRLIYYSQIVNDFQKGDIAEGYSVSREKKESFPLTVTSAQKNPTAFYLCASSMLGQGRDTQYFGPGTRLTVL.

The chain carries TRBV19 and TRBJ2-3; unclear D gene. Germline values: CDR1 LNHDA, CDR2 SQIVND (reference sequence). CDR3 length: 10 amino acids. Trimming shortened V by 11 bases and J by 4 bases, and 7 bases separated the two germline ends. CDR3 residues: CASEADTQYF. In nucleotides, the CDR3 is TGTGCCTCCGAGGCAGATACGCAGTATTTT.

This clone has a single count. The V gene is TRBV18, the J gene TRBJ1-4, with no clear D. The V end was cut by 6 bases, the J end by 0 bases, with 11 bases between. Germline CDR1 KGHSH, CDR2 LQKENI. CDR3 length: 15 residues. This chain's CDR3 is CASSFDGATNEKLFF. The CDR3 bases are TGTGCCAGCTCGTTCGACGGGGCAACTAATGAAAAACTGTTTTTT.

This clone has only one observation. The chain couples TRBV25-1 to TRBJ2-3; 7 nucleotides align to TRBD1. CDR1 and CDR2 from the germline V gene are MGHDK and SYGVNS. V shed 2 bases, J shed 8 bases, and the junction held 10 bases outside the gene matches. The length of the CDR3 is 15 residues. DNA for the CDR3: TGTGCCAGCAGTGAACCAGACAGGGTCTGGGGTACGCAGTATTTT. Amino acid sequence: CASSEPDRVWGTQYF.